This T cell receptor (beta chain) was recovered during a study of cytomegalovirus exposure and HLA in healthy donors. Overall study: An early release of data contained 75 million to 90 million unique TCRs, which came from HLA-typed donors. Findings and limits, study-wide: It was reported that TCR beta sequences correctly inferred the HLA-A and HLA-B alleles for most subjects.

PCR involved 60 Vbeta and 13 Jbeta primers. Libraries were prepared by immunoSEQ multiplex PCR; TCRdb keeps only in-frame clonotypes and omits some of them. The repertoire holds about 300,000 clones, with just over 85% as singletons. Whereas donors were nominally healthy upon sampling, unrecorded immune exposures were probable. Germline lookup yields CDR1 MDHEN and CDR2 SYDVKM. There are 14 residues in the CDR3. Trimming took 2 bases from V and 4 from J, leaving 11 bases between them. In regard to this clone: Its target is unknown.

The sample was PBMCs. The J gene is TRBJ1-1, the V gene TRBV28; tentative D call: TRBD1 (6 bases). The receptor's source is a man aged 35-49 years in good health and CMV-seropositive. The CDR3 is CASSLRRGGTEAFF. The DNA of the CDR3 is TGTGCCAGCAGTTTAAGGAGGGGGGGCACTGAAGCTTTCTTT. The variable domain in full, with the rest retrieved from reference TRBV28 and TRBJ1-1, is DVKVTQSSRYLVKRTGEKVFLECVQDMDHENMFWYRQDPGLGLRLIYFSYDVKMKEKGDIPEGYSVSREKKERFSLILESASTNQTSMYLCASSLRRGGTEAFFGQGTRLTVV.